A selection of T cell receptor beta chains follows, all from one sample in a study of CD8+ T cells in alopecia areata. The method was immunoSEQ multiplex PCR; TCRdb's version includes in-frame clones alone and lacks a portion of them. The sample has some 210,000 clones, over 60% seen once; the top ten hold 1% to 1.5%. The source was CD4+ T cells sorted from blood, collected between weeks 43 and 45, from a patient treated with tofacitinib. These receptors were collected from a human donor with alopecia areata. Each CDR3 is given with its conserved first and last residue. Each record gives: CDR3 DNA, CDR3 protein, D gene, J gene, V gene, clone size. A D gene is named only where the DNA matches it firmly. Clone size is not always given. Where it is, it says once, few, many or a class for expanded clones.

TGTGCCTGGAGCCCATTGGGGGGGAATGAAAAACTGTTTTTT	CAWSPLGGNEKLFF	.	TRBJ1-4	TRBV30	.
TGTGCCAGCAGCTCCTTAGGATCCTACGAGCAGTACTTC	CASSSLGSYEQYF	.	TRBJ2-7	TRBV7-2	.
TGTGCCAGCGGACCGACAGGGTCCGAGCAGTACTTC	CASGPTGSEQYF	TRBD1	TRBJ2-7	TRBV5-6	medium-sized
TGTGCCAGCAGGCTAGGGATCGGAGGGTATTCACCCCTCCACTTT	CASRLGIGGYSPLHF	.	TRBJ1-6	TRBV6-1	.
TGTGCCTGGAGTGTAGCGGTGGGGCCCGGGGAGCTGTTTTTT	CAWSVAVGPGELFF	.	TRBJ2-2	TRBV30	.
TGCGCCAGCAGGCTGGGACAGGGGGCCGGAGATACGCAGTATTTT	CASRLGQGAGDTQYF	TRBD1	TRBJ2-3	TRBV10-1	.
TGTGCCAGCAGTGAATTTGGTGGCAGACCTAACTATGGCTACACCTTC	CASSEFGGRPNYGYTF	.	TRBJ1-2	TRBV25-1	.
TGTGCCAGCGGGGAGGCTGGGGCCAACGTCCTGACTTTC	CASGEAGANVLTF	.	TRBJ2-6	TRBV7-7	many
TGCGCCATCCCAGGGGGGCCTAGCAATCAGCCCCAGCATTTT	CAIPGGPSNQPQHF	TRBD1	TRBJ1-5	TRBV4-3	.
TGTGCCACCAGCACACAACAGGGGGCGGTCGGGGAGCTGTTTTTT	CATSTQQGAVGELFF	TRBD1	TRBJ2-2	TRBV15	.
TGTGCCAGTACCTACGGCTATGGCTACACCTTC	CASTYGYGYTF	.	TRBJ1-2	TRBV19	.
TGCAGCGGGCGGGGGGGCACTGAAGCTTTCTTT	CSGRGGTEAFF	.	TRBJ1-1	TRBV29-1	.
TGTGCCTGGGTCGGGGGCAAGAACTATGGCTACACCTTC	CAWVGGKNYGYTF	.	TRBJ1-2	TRBV30	few
TGCGCCAGCAGCTTGAGTGGCGGGGGGTCCATCCTCTCCTACAATGAGCAGTTCTTC	CASSLSGGGSILSYNEQFF	TRBD2	TRBJ2-1	TRBV5-1	.
TGTGCCAGCATCGGGACAGGACTCTACAATGAGCAGTTCTTC	CASIGTGLYNEQFF	TRBD1	TRBJ2-1	TRBV27	few
TGTGCCAGCTCACCAGGTCCCTCGAATGAGCAGTTCTTC	CASSPGPSNEQFF	.	TRBJ2-1	TRBV18	.
TGTGCCAGCAGCCCGCGGGACAGCAATCAGCCCCAGCATTTT	CASSPRDSNQPQHF	.	TRBJ1-5	TRBV7-9	few
TGTGCCAGCAGCCCTAGCGGATTAAACATTCAGTACTTC	CASSPSGLNIQYF	TRBD2	TRBJ2-4	TRBV25-1	.
TGTGCCAGCAGCCCCTCACGGGATGGCTACACCTTC	CASSPSRDGYTF	.	TRBJ1-2	TRBV7-2	.
TGTGCCAGCAGTGATAGATTCCCGGGGGGGATTTGGGATGAGCAGTTCTTC	CASSDRFPGGIWDEQFF	TRBD2	TRBJ2-1	TRBV2	.
TGTGCCAGCAGTGGAATGAGGGGGACAGGGGGGCCGGAGCAGTTCTTC	CASSGMRGTGGPEQFF	TRBD1	TRBJ2-1	TRBV6-1	.
TGTGCCAGCAGGAAGGGGGCGAACCCTAATGAAAAACTGTTTTTT	CASRKGANPNEKLFF	TRBD1	TRBJ1-4	TRBV11-3	.
TGCGCCAGTCGAGACCGAGACTACGAGCAGTACTTC	CASRDRDYEQYF	.	TRBJ2-7	TRBV5-1	.
TGTGCCAGCAGTTACAAGGGAACGGATTCACCCCTCCACTTT	CASSYKGTDSPLHF	.	TRBJ1-6	TRBV6-6	.
TGTGCCAGCAGCTTAGCAGGACAGGGGGCCCACGAGCAGTACTTC	CASSLAGQGAHEQYF	TRBD1	TRBJ2-7	TRBV7-9	.
TGCAGCGTTGACCGCCAGGGGATTGCCCAGTACTTC	CSVDRQGIAQYF	.	TRBJ2-5	TRBV29-1	.
TGTGCCAGCAGCCCGGTCGCACTAGCGGGGGCCGATACGCAGTATTTT	CASSPVALAGADTQYF	TRBD2	TRBJ2-3	TRBV5-6	.
TGTGCCAGGTCGACAGGCCTCGCCACAGATACGCAGTATTTT	CARSTGLATDTQYF	.	TRBJ2-3	TRBV2	few
TGTGCCAGCAGCGTAGACCCGGGACAGACTAGGAATGAGCAGTTCTTC	CASSVDPGQTRNEQFF	.	TRBJ2-1	TRBV9	.
TGCAGCGTTGAACGGGTCTTGAACACTGAAGCTTTCTTT	CSVERVLNTEAFF	.	TRBJ1-1	TRBV29-1	.
TGTGCCTGGAGTGTACCGGGACAGAGGAACACTGAAGCTTTCTTT	CAWSVPGQRNTEAFF	TRBD1	TRBJ1-1	TRBV30	.
TGCGCCAGCAGCCAAGTTCCAGGGAGGGGAAACACCATATATTTT	CASSQVPGRGNTIYF	.	TRBJ1-3	TRBV4-3	.
TGTGCCAGCAGCTTAGGACAGCAAGCATATAGCAATCAGCCCCAGCATTTT	CASSLGQQAYSNQPQHF	.	TRBJ1-5	TRBV7-2	.
TGTGCCTGGAGGACGGACAGGGGAACTCGCTACACCTTC	CAWRTDRGTRYTF	TRBD1	TRBJ1-2	TRBV30	.
TGTGCCTGGACTAGGGACAGGGGGACCGATACGCAGTATTTT	CAWTRDRGTDTQYF	TRBD1	TRBJ2-3	TRBV30	.
TGCGCCAGCAGCCATACAGGGGTCTCCGAGCAGTACTTC	CASSHTGVSEQYF	TRBD1	TRBJ2-7	TRBV4-1	.
TGTGCCATCAGGGGCCTGAGCGGGGGTAACACCGGGGAGCTGTTTTTT	CAIRGLSGGNTGELFF	TRBD2	TRBJ2-2	TRBV10-3	.
TGTGCCAGCAGCCAAGCCACTAGCGGGGACGCTGAGCAGTTCTTC	CASSQATSGDAEQFF	TRBD2	TRBJ2-1	TRBV4-2	.
TGTGCCAGCACCTTAGAGCTTGGGCAGTACTTC	CASTLELGQYF	.	TRBJ2-7	TRBV2	.
TGTGCCAGCAGCTTACAGAACACTGAAGCTTTCTTT	CASSLQNTEAFF	.	TRBJ1-1	TRBV7-8	.
TGTGCCAGCAGTTACGGGGGAAACACTGAAGCTTTCTTT	CASSYGGNTEAFF	.	TRBJ1-1	TRBV6-5	few
TGTGCCAGCAGCGTACCGGCAGGGACAGGTAGCAATCAGCCCCAGCATTTT	CASSVPAGTGSNQPQHF	TRBD1	TRBJ1-5	TRBV7-8	once
TGTGCCATCGCAGAGGGTGGGGGATCCGGCGAGCAGTACTTC	CAIAEGGGSGEQYF	.	TRBJ2-7	TRBV10-3	.
TGCAGCGTTGAAGGACAGGGGGCAGGCTACACCTTC	CSVEGQGAGYTF	TRBD1	TRBJ1-2	TRBV29-1	.
TGCAGCGCCGAGGGTAGCGGGAGGGAGACCCAGTACTTC	CSAEGSGRETQYF	TRBD2	TRBJ2-5	TRBV29-1	.
TGTGCCAGCAGTGAATCCAAGACAGTCTGGGGCACTGAAGCTTTCTTT	CASSESKTVWGTEAFF	.	TRBJ1-1	TRBV6-1	.
TGTGCCAGCAGCTTAGGGAGAGATCAGCCCCAGCATTTT	CASSLGRDQPQHF	.	TRBJ1-5	TRBV7-2	.
TGTGCCAGCAGCTTATATCGTCCTAGCGGGGGCCATATTAGCTCTGGGGCCAACGTCCTGACTTTC	CASSLYRPSGGHISSGANVLTF	TRBD2	TRBJ2-6	TRBV7-3	.
TGCAGCGTTGTACACGCGTACGAATACGAGCAGTACTTC	CSVVHAYEYEQYF	.	TRBJ2-7	TRBV29-1	.
TGTGCCAGCAGCCTCGACAGGAAACCTTCCTATGGCTACACCTTC	CASSLDRKPSYGYTF	.	TRBJ1-2	TRBV7-2	.
TGCAGCGTTGAACGGGTCATGAACACTGAAGCTTTCTTT	CSVERVMNTEAFF	.	TRBJ1-1	TRBV29-1	.
TGTGCCTGGTGCAGACTAGCGGGGCCGGATGAGACCCAGTACTTC	CAWCRLAGPDETQYF	TRBD2	TRBJ2-5	TRBV30	.
TGTGCCAGCGGGGGTCACGGGGAGCTGTTTTTT	CASGGHGELFF	.	TRBJ2-2	TRBV28	.
TGTGCCTGGAGCCGGACAGGGAACACTGAAGCTTTCTTT	CAWSRTGNTEAFF	TRBD1	TRBJ1-1	TRBV30	once
TGCGCCAGCAGCTTGGTAGTAGGGGTGGATTCACCCCTCCACTTT	CASSLVVGVDSPLHF	.	TRBJ1-6	TRBV5-1	.
TGTGCCATCGGGGGAACTGAAGCTTTCTTT	CAIGGTEAFF	.	TRBJ1-1	TRBV19	.
TGCGCCAGCAGGCAGAACAGGGGGCACGTCGATGGCTACACCTTC	CASRQNRGHVDGYTF	TRBD1	TRBJ1-2	TRBV5-1	.
TGCAGCGTTGGGCAGGGGGGAACTGAAGCTTTCTTT	CSVGQGGTEAFF	TRBD1	TRBJ1-1	TRBV29-1	.
TGTGCCAGCAGCGTTTCGGGGGGAACGACCGGGGAGCTGTTTTTT	CASSVSGGTTGELFF	TRBD2	TRBJ2-2	TRBV7-3	.
TGTGCCAGCAGCTTGACGAGCGGGGCAGATACGCAGTATTTT	CASSLTSGADTQYF	TRBD2	TRBJ2-3	TRBV11-2	.